What follows is one T cell receptor (beta chain) and its context. There is no known antigen for this receptor. Within one base of it there is no much larger clone, and no base qualities were kept. The immunoSEQ platform was used to sequence TCR beta CDR3 regions at survey depth. The QIAamp DNA micro kit was used to extract genomic DNA from every cultured and uncultured CD8+ T cell population. The published analysis was carried out like this. Samples with under 5,000 productive reads were excluded, and this exclusion removed about 7% of the roughly 80 HIV peptide-stimulated cultures. Sequences were trimmed to CDR3 by a MANAFEST web app, and nonproductive sequences, CDR3s under 5 amino acids, and sequences not starting with C or ending with F/W were removed. To count as antigen-specific, a clonotype had to be expanded in at least 2 of 3 replicates compared with the no-peptide control at FDR 0.01, and only within one epitope family. Specific clonotypes also needed at least fivefold higher frequency than in wells stimulated with peptides from other epitope families. As stored in TCRdb, this immuneACCESS dataset retains in-frame rearrangements with V and J assigned. A fraction of the clones does not appear; measured against another copy, unresolved V genes explain less than half of the discrepancy, and the remainder lacks a known reason. V, J and clone size derive from that table, while D and trimming were established from the DNA sequence. The sample profile shows several thousand clones; roughly 67% of them were found once. The ten top clones hold around 40% of the sample.

The record originates from a study of CD8 T cell repertoires and HIV-1 epitope variants (dated by TCRdb to between 2020 and 2021). The study in broad terms: Twenty-five peptides representing autologous and known Gag and Nef epitope variants were each used to stimulate T cells in separate culture wells. A 1M T cell aliquot was kept as an uncultured baseline condition, separate from the roughly 87 T cell cultures. A total of over 65 T cell cultures were run, with each culture condition done in triplicate except for one peptide, which was done in duplicate. The cultures were grown for more than 9 days in IMDM with gentamicin, and half of the media was changed on days 3 and 7 with IL-2, IL-7 and IL-15 added. T cells were enriched with the EasySep Human T Cell Enrichment Kit and co-cultured with equal numbers of autologous T cell-negative cells as antigen-presenting cells. The epitopes tested were three Gag epitope families plus Nef HW9 and YT9. Among the control conditions were a peptide pool of CMV, EBV and flu, the Ebola AY9 epitope serving as a negative control, and a well with no peptide.

Beyond this particular receptor, the publication reports: Only TCR beta chains were identified by the assay, and proliferation to antigen, not T cell function or cytokine profile, was indicated. About five clonotypes recognized the Nef KF9 family and one clonotype recognized the HW9 family, while no responses to the TAALDMSHF plasma variant were seen. Nine or ten antigen-specific TCR beta clonotypes were identified, and five or six of them appeared cross-reactive for autologous or known escape epitope variants.

The EasySep Human CD8+ T Cell Enrichment Kit was used on day 10 to isolate CD8+ T cells from every culture. The junction carries 10 bases between V and J, which are trimmed by 4 bases and 1 base respectively. From the cysteine up to the phenylalanine, the CDR3 has a length of 15 residues. Left in the record is the CDR3 DNA by itself, 45 bases read in frame from the first base. CDR1 and CDR2 (SGHAT, FQDESV) derive from the germline V gene (reference sequence). Recombination joined TRBV11-1 with TRBJ2-2, with no confidently assigned D gene. Input material: cultured CD8+ T cells derived from PBMCs. This TCR came from a male donor with HIV. For the CDR3, the sequence is CASSSDAGNTGELFF. Read as DNA, the sequence is TGTGCCAGCAGCTCGGACGCCGGGAACACCGGGGAGCTGTTTTTT.